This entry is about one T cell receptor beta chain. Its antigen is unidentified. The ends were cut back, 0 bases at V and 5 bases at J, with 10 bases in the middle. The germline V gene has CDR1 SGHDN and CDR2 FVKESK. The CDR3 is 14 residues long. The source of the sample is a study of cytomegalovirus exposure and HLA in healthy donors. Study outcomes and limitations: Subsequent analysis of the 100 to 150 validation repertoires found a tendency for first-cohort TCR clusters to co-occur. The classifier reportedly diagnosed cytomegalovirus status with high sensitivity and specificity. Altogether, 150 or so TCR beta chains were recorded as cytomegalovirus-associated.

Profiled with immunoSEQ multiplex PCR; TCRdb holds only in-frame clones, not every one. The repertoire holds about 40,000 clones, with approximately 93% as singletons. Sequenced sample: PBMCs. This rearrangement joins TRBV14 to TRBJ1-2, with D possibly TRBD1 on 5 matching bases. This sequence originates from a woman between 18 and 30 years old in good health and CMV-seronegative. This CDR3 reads CASSQDSTAYGYTF. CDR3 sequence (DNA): TGTGCCAGCAGCCAAGATTCGACAGCGTATGGCTACACCTTC.